The 28 T cell receptor beta chains below were found in one sample sequenced in a study of CD8 T cells in Susac syndrome. With random hexamers, 0.5 to 1 ug RNA was reverse transcribed. One entry per CDR3 protein, called by TCRdb with MiXCR from the immunoSEQ multiplex PCR reads. Found here are hundreds of thousands of distinct CDR3 sequences, more than 80% of them singletons; the top ten hold 0.09% to 0.15%. Material for sequencing was CD8+ T cells from PBMCs. All receptors derive from a human donor with multiple sclerosis.

The chain employs TRBV30 and TRBJ2-7; D remains unclear. V was clipped by 1 base and J by 2 bases, with 6 bases between them. Germline V gene data show CDR1 as GTSNPN and CDR2 as SVGIG (reference sequence). The CDR3 consists of 12 residues. CDR3 in DNA: TGTGCCTGGAGTGACACAGCCTACGAGCAGTACTTC. Translated, it gives CAWSDTAYEQYF.

This clonotype was found a few times. This sequence joins TRBV7-2 and TRBJ2-5; possible D gene TRBD1, 7 bases. Per the germline V gene, CDR1 is SGHTA and CDR2 is FQGNSA. V was trimmed by 1 base and J by 1 base, leaving 16 bases between them. This CDR3 region has 17 residues. The CDR3 protein is CASSLEIPGGLQETQYF. In nucleotides, the CDR3 is TGTGCCAGCAGCTTAGAAATACCAGGGGGGCTCCAAGAGACCCAGTACTTC.

J is TRBJ2-7 and V is TRBV27; 9 bases map to TRBD2. The CDR3 has 19 residues. V shed 5 bases, J shed 2 bases, and the junction held 19 bases outside the gene matches. Per germline, CDR1 MNHEY and CDR2 SMNVEV (reference sequence). As DNA, the CDR3 is TGTGCCAGCAGTCCTACGCGGTTTGTAGTAGCGGGGGTAACCTACGAGCAGTACTTC. Protein sequence: CASSPTRFVVAGVTYEQYF.

The J gene is TRBJ2-7, the V gene TRBV4-2; 9 nucleotides line up with TRBD2. The CDR3 extends over 16 amino acids. Per germline, CDR1 LGHNA and CDR2 YNFKEQ. The V segment lost 4 bases and the J segment 0 bases; nucleotides outside the gene matches: 7. CDR3 sequence (DNA): TGTGCCAGCAGCCCAACCTTAGCGGGGGCCTCCTACGAGCAGTACTTC. This translates into CASSPTLAGASYEQYF.

The gene calls are TRBV6-5 and TRBJ1-1; a weak D match, TRBD1 (6 bases). CDR3 length equals 15 residues. V was pared by 2 bases and J by 3 bases, with 13 bases between. Germline V gives CDR1 MNHEY, CDR2 SVGAGI. CDR3 sequence (DNA): TGTGCCAGCAGTTACACTGGACAGATAGACACTGAAGCTTTCTTT. Translation: CASSYTGQIDTEAFF.

The V gene is TRBV3-1, the J gene TRBJ2-3; maybe TRBD2 (7 bases). Trimming cost V 3 bases and J 8 bases, with 18 bases left between them. This CDR3 region has 15 residues. CDR1 is LGHDT and CDR2 is YNNKEL in the germline V gene (reference sequence). The CDR3 region has the DNA TGTGCCAGCAGCCAGTCCGGGGGGCTAGATACTACGCAGTATTTT. The encoded protein is CASSQSGGLDTTQYF.

The rearrangement links TRBV2 to TRBJ2-1; TRBD2 is a possible D gene (6 bases). This CDR3 has 15 residues. Germline V gene sequence: CDR1 SNHLY, CDR2 FYNNEI. With 4 bases removed from V and 6 bases from J, the gap between germline ends came to 16 bases. CDR3 bases: TGTGCCAGCAGTGCGTGGGACTCCCAGGTCAATGAGCAGTTCTTC. Translation gives CASSAWDSQVNEQFF.

The J gene is TRBJ2-4, the V gene TRBV5-6, with TRBD1 as a possible D gene (6 bases). The V end lost 3 bases, the J end lost 6 bases, and 13 bases lay between the germline ends. Germline lookup yields CDR1 SGHDT and CDR2 YYEEEE. CDR3 size: 14 residues. The CDR3 region is CASSWTRGRNIQYF. The CDR3 DNA reads as TGTGCCAGCAGCTGGACCAGGGGCCGAAACATTCAGTACTTC. Supplemented by reference TRBV5-6 and TRBJ2-4, the full variable domain reads DAGVTQSPTHLIKTRGQQVTLRCSPKSGHDTVSWYQQALGQGPQFIFQYYEEEERQRGNFPDRFSGHQFPNYSSELNVNALLLGDSALYLCASSWTRGRNIQYFGAGTRLSVL.

The J gene is TRBJ2-5, the V gene TRBV15, with D possibly matching TRBD2 (5 bases). The germline V gene has CDR1 LNHNV and CDR2 YYDKDF (reference sequence). The ends were cut back, 0 bases at V and 5 bases at J, with 13 bases in the middle. The CDR3 contains 15 residues. The CDR3 protein is CATSRDLGDGETQYF. The CDR3 nucleotides read TGTGCCACCAGCAGAGATCTCGGGGATGGGGAGACCCAGTACTTC.

The V gene is TRBV28, the J gene TRBJ1-5; D ambiguous. Germline V gene lookup returns CDR1 MDHEN and CDR2 SYDVKM. This CDR3 has 14 amino acids. V gave up 7 bases and J gave up 7 bases, with 17 bases separating them. CDR3 amino acids: CASTRRGLMQPQHF. The CDR3 nucleotides read TGTGCCAGCACTAGGCGTGGGCTAATGCAGCCCCAGCATTTT.

The chain combines TRBV5-1 with TRBJ1-5; TRBD1 aligns across 10 bases. The CDR3 extends over 13 amino acids. The germline CDR1 and CDR2 sequences are SGHRS and YFSETQ. V shed 7 bases and J 6 bases; nucleotides not matched to a gene: 4. CDR3 in amino acids: CASGTGEGQPQHF. As DNA, the CDR3 is TGCGCCAGCGGGACAGGGGAAGGTCAGCCCCAGCATTTT.

The V gene is TRBV20-1, the J gene TRBJ2-5; D gene ambiguous. V was trimmed by 5 bases and J by 3 bases, leaving 10 bases between them. The CDR3 covers 12 residues. Per the germline V gene, CDR1 is DFQATT and CDR2 is SNEGSKA (reference sequence). The CDR3 protein is CSAAVEEETQYF. As DNA, the CDR3 is TGCAGTGCTGCCGTAGAAGAAGAGACCCAGTACTTC.

In this sample, this clonotype turned up a few times. The CDR3, as DNA: TGTGCCAGCATCGGGGACTCCCCCTACGAGCAGTACTTC. Translating it yields CASIGDSPYEQYF. The chain recombines TRBV3-1 with TRBJ2-7, with D perhaps TRBD2 (6 bases). The V gene lost 7 bases and the J gene lost 2 bases, with 12 bases spanning the gap. The CDR3 is made up of 13 amino acids. Germline V gene lookup returns CDR1 LGHDT and CDR2 YNNKEL (reference sequence).

The count of this clonotype is one. The V and J genes are TRBV4-1 and TRBJ2-7; D is ambiguous. There are 14 residues in the CDR3. The V end lost 2 bases, the J end lost 0 bases, and 8 bases lay between the germline ends. Germline V gene data show CDR1 as MGHRA and CDR2 as YSYEKL. The CDR3 nucleotides read TGCGCCAGCAGCCAACGGCCAGGCTCCTACGAGCAGTACTTC. Translated, it gives CASSQRPGSYEQYF.

The chain links TRBV27 to TRBJ2-7; D is perhaps TRBD2 (7 bases). CDR3 length equals 15 residues. Trimming pared 5 bases from V and 3 bases from J, leaving 17 bases between. Germline CDR1 and CDR2: MNHEY and SMNVEV (reference sequence). Here the CDR3 reads CASSHWTRGGYEQYF. CDR3 nucleotides: TGTGCCAGCAGTCACTGGACTAGGGGGGGCTACGAGCAGTACTTC.

The chain employs TRBV14 and TRBJ2-2; D is unclear. In germline, CDR1 is SGHDN, CDR2 FVKESK. Trimming removed 2 bases from V and 1 base from J, with 5 bases in between. The CDR3 consists of 14 residues. The CDR3 here is CASSQSGNTGELFF. DNA for the CDR3: TGTGCCAGCAGCCAATCAGGGAACACCGGGGAGCTGTTTTTT.

CDR3 loop: CASSQESGRRSQETQYF. The CDR3 DNA is TGTGCCAGCAGCCAAGAAAGCGGGAGGAGGTCCCAAGAGACCCAGTACTTC. The chain joins TRBV9 to TRBJ2-5; 9 bases match TRBD2. J gave up 1 base and V 4 bases, and 11 bases lay outside the gene matches. Germline V gene lookup returns CDR1 SGDLS and CDR2 YYNGEE. The CDR3 spans 17 residues.

The chain uses TRBV5-1 and TRBJ1-1; D gene unclear. The CDR3 length is 13 residues. Germline loops: CDR1 SGHRS, CDR2 YFSETQ. Deletions cut 3 bases from V and 1 base from J, with 7 bases between. CDR3 region: CASSSGENTEAFF. The CDR3 nucleotides read TGCGCCAGCAGCTCCGGGGAGAACACTGAAGCTTTCTTT.

This sequence joins TRBV12-3 or TRBV12-4 and TRBJ1-5; D is possibly TRBD1 (6 bases). Between the trimmed V and J ends, which lost 5 bases and 1 base, there was a span of 15 bases. This CDR3 has 16 residues. The CDR3 DNA is TGTGCCAGCAGTCTCGGTGGGGGGCTAAGCAATCAGCCCCAGCATTTT. Its protein is CASSLGGGLSNQPQHF.

J is TRBJ1-2 and V is TRBV5-4, with D perhaps TRBD1 (5 bases). CDR3 length: 15 amino acids. The ends were cut back, 5 bases at V and 8 bases at J, with 22 bases in the middle. The germline CDR1 and CDR2 sequences are SGHNT and YYREEE (reference sequence). The CDR3: CASSRERGAEEGYTF. In DNA, the CDR3 is TGTGCCAGCAGTCGAGAACGAGGGGCCGAGGAGGGCTACACCTTC.

The chain combines TRBV28 with TRBJ2-1; a possible D gene is TRBD2 (5 bases). Trimming removed 5 bases at V and 9 bases at J, with 23 bases between. The CDR3 spans 16 residues. Germline CDR1 is MDHEN and CDR2 is SYDVKM. The CDR3 coding sequence is TGTGCCAGCAGTCCTCCTTTTGGGGTAGCGAAGGGTGAGCAGTTCTTC. Translating gives CASSPPFGVAKGEQFF.

The chain has TRBV4-1 and TRBJ2-2; 10 positions match TRBD2. V was pared by 0 bases and J by 3 bases, with 16 bases of the junction left unmatched. Per germline, CDR1 MGHRA and CDR2 YSYEKL. The CDR3 is made up of 21 amino acids. As DNA, the CDR3 is TGCGCCAGCAGCCAAGATGGCGGGGGGCCGTTGCTAGCGGGAGACACCGGGGAGCTGTTTTTT. This encodes CASSQDGGGPLLAGDTGELFF.

This CDR3 is CASSYPTGDEQYF. CDR3 sequence (DNA): TGTGCCAGCAGCTATCCGACAGGGGACGAGCAGTACTTC. The V call is TRBV5-6, the J call TRBJ2-7, with TRBD1 matching over 8 bases. CDR3 size: 13 residues. J gave up 5 bases and V 3 bases, and 4 bases lay outside the gene matches. CDR1 is SGHDT and CDR2 is YYEEEE in the germline V gene.

The gene calls are TRBV28 and TRBJ2-7; D not certain. Germline CDR1 MDHEN, CDR2 SYDVKM. The CDR3 runs 14 residues. Between the trimmed V and J ends, which lost 7 bases and 3 bases, there was a span of 16 bases. This CDR3 is CASTKRSPFYEQYF. In DNA form, the CDR3 reads TGTGCCAGCACCAAACGGAGTCCGTTCTACGAGCAGTACTTC.

In this sample, this clonotype turned up once. A junction end diverges from the germline sequence, so it may reflect a read error. The V call is TRBV5-1, the J call TRBJ2-1; either TRBD1 or TRBD2 may fit D (6 bases each). Germline CDR1 SGHRS, CDR2 YFSETQ. This CDR3 region has 11 residues. The CDR3: CASRPGGRGIF. The CDR3 DNA is TGCGCCAGCAGACCCGGGGGCCGGGGGATCTTC.

This clonotype has just one count. The CDR3 sequence: CASSEIGNEQYF. The CDR3 DNA reads TGCGCCAGCAGTGAGATAGGGAACGAGCAGTACTTC. J is TRBJ2-7 and V is TRBV10-1; D gene unclear. This CDR3 comprises 12 residues. V lost 2 bases to trimming and J lost 5 bases, with 7 bases between them. The germline V gene has CDR1 WNHNN and CDR2 SYGVQD (reference sequence).

V and J are TRBV4-1 and TRBJ1-5; tentatively, D is TRBD1 (5 bases). With 2 bases removed from V and 7 bases from J, the gap between germline ends came to 9 bases. In germline, CDR1 is MGHRA, CDR2 YSYEKL. This CDR3 is 13 amino acids long. The CDR3 DNA reads TGCGCCAGCAGCCAAAGGGGAGGGCAGCCCCAGCATTTT. The encoded protein is CASSQRGGQPQHF.

The gene calls are TRBV19 and TRBJ1-2, with TRBD1 as a possible D gene (6 bases). The CDR3 runs to 14 residues. The V and J ends lost 1 base and 2 bases respectively, with 8 bases between them. Looked up from germline, CDR1 is LNHDA and CDR2 is SQIVND (reference sequence). CDR3 in DNA: TGTGCCAGTAGTATAGCGGACAGCAACTATGGCTACACCTTC. The encoded protein is CASSIADSNYGYTF.